This T cell receptor (beta chain) was found in a study of radiotherapy plus CTLA-4 blockade in lung cancer. Notes on the study in general: TCR clones from tumors expanded in blood after radiotherapy plus ipilimumab.

As for this clone: The antigen remains undetermined.

CDR1 is LNHDA and CDR2 is SQIVND in the germline V gene (reference sequence). The germline V and J ends were trimmed by 2 bases and 12 bases, with 10 bases remaining between them. The CDR3 loop spans 11 amino acids. This table comes from immunoSEQ multiplex PCR, and its TCRdb copy is limited to in-frame clones, with some not included. The data show tens of thousands of clones, around 81% seen once. This clonotype was obtained from a human donor with non-small cell lung cancer that progressed on radiotherapy plus ipilimumab. V and J are TRBV19 and TRBJ1-2; D unclear. Sequencing used peripheral blood, obtained from a patient treated with radiotherapy plus ipilimumab. The CDR3 region is CASSIRGAHTF. The CDR3 DNA reads as TGTGCCAGTAGTATACGCGGTGCACACACCTTC.